This TCR beta chain was sequenced in a study of regulatory T cells in long-lasting Graves disease. Arm-PCR of CDR3 regions and iRepertoire HTBI primers were the basis on which TCR beta libraries were built. From the multiplex PCR reads, TCRdb called clonotypes with MiXCR, one entry per CDR3 protein. The table lists about 530,000 distinct CDR3 sequences, about 16% of them singletons. The V and J ends lost 6 bases and 10 bases respectively, with 12 bases between them. This CDR3 is built from 11 residues. Looked up from germline, CDR1 is MNHNS and CDR2 is SASEGT. The time point here: newly diagnosed GD, antithyroid drugs for less than 3 months. Extracted RNA from PBMCs served as the source of the TCR library. This clonotype was detected ten times or more. These records were also assigned to another study, of T cells in Graves' hyperthyroidism and ophthalmopathy.

The V call is TRBV6-1, the J call TRBJ1-1; the D gene is possibly TRBD1 (5 bases). The receptor comes from a woman aged 35 to 60 with Graves disease. Sequencing used peripheral blood mononuclear cells (PBMCs), obtained at new diagnosis, from a patient treated with antithyroid drugs. In nucleotides, the CDR3 is TGTGCCAGCAGATCCCGGGGGATAGCTTTCTTT. Protein: CASRSRGIAFF.